This note documents a single T cell receptor beta chain sequence. Its cognate antigen is unknown. These data are taken from a study of lymphopenia after photon versus proton radiotherapy. General study points: Post-nadir diversity loss with photons came from oligoclonal expansion, particularly CD8+ Temra cells. Photon-treated patients lost naive T cells and TCR diversity; proton-treated stayed stable.

Between the trimmed V and J ends, which lost 6 bases and 5 bases, there was a span of 16 bases. Germline V gives CDR1 SNHLY, CDR2 FYNNEI. The CDR3 runs to 14 residues. Sequenced by immunoSEQ multiplex PCR; TCRdb stores in-frame clones only, minus some. The table lists 25,000 to 30,000 clones, about four fifths of them singletons. This TCR was recovered from a man between 50 and 59 years old with gastric cancer. The input for sequencing was peripheral blood, taken from a patient treated with photon-based radiotherapy. The chain joins TRBV2 to TRBJ2-5; possibly TRBD1 for D (6 bases). The CDR3 region has the DNA TGTGCCAGCAGGAGACAGGTGGTCGCCGAGACCCAGTACTTC. This encodes CASRRQVVAETQYF.